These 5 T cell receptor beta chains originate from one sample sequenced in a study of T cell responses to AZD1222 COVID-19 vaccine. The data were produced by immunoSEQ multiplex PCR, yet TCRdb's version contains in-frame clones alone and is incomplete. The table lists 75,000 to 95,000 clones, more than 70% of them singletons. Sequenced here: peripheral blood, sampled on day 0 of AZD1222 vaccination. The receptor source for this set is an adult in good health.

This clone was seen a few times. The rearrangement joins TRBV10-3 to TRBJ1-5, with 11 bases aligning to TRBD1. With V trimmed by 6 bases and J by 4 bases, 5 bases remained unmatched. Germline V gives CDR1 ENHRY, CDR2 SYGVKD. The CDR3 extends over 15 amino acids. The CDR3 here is CAISARDRGNQPQHF. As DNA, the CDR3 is TGTGCCATCAGCGCGAGGGACAGGGGGAATCAGCCCCAGCATTTT.

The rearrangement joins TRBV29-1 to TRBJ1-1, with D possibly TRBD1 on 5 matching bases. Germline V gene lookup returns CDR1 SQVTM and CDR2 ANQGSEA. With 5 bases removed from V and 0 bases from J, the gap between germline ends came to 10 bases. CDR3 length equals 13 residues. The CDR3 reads CSVQRGLNTEAFF. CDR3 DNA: TGCAGCGTTCAACGGGGCCTGAACACTGAAGCTTTCTTT.

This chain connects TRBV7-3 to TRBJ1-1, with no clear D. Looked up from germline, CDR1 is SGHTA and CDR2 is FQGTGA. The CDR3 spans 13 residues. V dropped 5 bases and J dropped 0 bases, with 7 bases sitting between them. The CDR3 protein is CASSETVNTEAFF. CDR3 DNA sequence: TGTGCCAGCAGCGAGACGGTGAACACTGAAGCTTTCTTT.

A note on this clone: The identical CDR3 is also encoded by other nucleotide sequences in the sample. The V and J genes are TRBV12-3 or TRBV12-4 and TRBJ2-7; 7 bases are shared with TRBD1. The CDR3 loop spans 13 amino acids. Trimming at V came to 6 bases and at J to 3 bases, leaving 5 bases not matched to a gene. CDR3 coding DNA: TGTGCCAGCAGAGCCAGACAGGGCTACGAGCAGTACTTC. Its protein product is CASRARQGYEQYF.

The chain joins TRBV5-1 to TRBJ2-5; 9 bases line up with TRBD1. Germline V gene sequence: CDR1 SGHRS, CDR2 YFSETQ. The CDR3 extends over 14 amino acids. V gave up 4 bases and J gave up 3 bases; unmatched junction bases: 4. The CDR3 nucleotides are TGCGCCAGCAGCCCACGGACAGGGGAAGAGACCCAGTACTTC. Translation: CASSPRTGEETQYF. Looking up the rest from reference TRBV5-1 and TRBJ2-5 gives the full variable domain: KAGVTQTPRYLIKTRGQQVTLSCSPISGHRSVSWYQQTPGQGLQFLFEYFSETQRNKGNFPGRFSGRQFSNSRSEMNVSTLELGDSALYLCASSPRTGEETQYFGPGTRLLVL.